This TCR beta chain comes out of a study of blood T cell repertoires in COVID-19. The overall study: Donors in the United States, Italy and Spain gave samples during acute or convalescent COVID-19. T cells, B-cell-depleted T cells, or PBMCs provided the cDNA or gDNA that served as material.

The germline CDR1 and CDR2 sequences are MDHEN and SYDVKM. This CDR3 has 13 residues. V lost 2 bases to trimming and J lost 4 bases, with 6 bases between them. Here immunoSEQ multiplex PCR was the method, and the copy in TCRdb shows in-frame clones only, minus some. The sample records 200,000 to 300,000 clones, about 93% being singletons. The sequenced sample was peripheral blood. This rearrangement joins TRBV28 to TRBJ1-3; the D is unclear. This TCR derives from a man aged 25 to 40 with COVID-19, enrolled during active disease. CDR3 protein: CASSLTQGNTIYF. As DNA, the CDR3 is TGTGCCAGCAGTTTAACACAGGGAAACACCATATATTTT.